This T cell receptor beta chain emerged from a study of T cell responses to AZD1222 COVID-19 vaccine. Comment on this clone: No antigen is known for it.

Germline CDR1 and CDR2: MGHDK and SYGVNS. V gave up 7 bases and J gave up 5 bases, with 14 bases separating them. The CDR3 consists of 13 residues. Study-wide points: The donors showed a predominance of white British ancestry and of females, with possible underestimation of clonal diversity.

Produced via immunoSEQ multiplex PCR; TCRdb's table is partial and in-frame only. This sample's table reports more than 110,000 clones. The chain combines TRBV25-1 with TRBJ1-2; D is perhaps TRBD1 (6 bases). This receptor was obtained from an adult in good health. Sequenced: peripheral blood. CDR3 nucleotide sequence: TGTGCCAGCAAGGGGGACACAAGTTATGGCTACACCTTC. This codes for CASKGDTSYGYTF.